A single T cell receptor (beta chain) is shown here with its context. No antigen is known for it. The germline V gene has CDR1 MGHRA and CDR2 YSYEKL. CDR3 length: 18 residues. V was clipped by 4 bases and J by 0 bases, with 16 bases between them. The source of the sample is a study of shared clonotypes between healthy human individuals. Broader study findings: It was anticipated that sequencing depth would influence how many clonotypes donors shared.

TCRdb's copy holds only in-frame clones and misses some; the assay was immunoSEQ multiplex PCR. The sample records about a million clones, approximately 76% being singletons. This clonotype was obtained from a man aged 18 to 29 in good health. The sample comprised memory CD4+ T cells sorted from blood. As to subset: CD45RA-negative fraction. The chain recombines TRBV4-1 with TRBJ1-6, with D possibly matching TRBD1 (6 bases). CDR3 in DNA: TGCGCCAGCAGCCTTAGCCCGAGGACAGACTCCTATAATTCACCCCTCCACTTT. As protein: CASSLSPRTDSYNSPLHF.